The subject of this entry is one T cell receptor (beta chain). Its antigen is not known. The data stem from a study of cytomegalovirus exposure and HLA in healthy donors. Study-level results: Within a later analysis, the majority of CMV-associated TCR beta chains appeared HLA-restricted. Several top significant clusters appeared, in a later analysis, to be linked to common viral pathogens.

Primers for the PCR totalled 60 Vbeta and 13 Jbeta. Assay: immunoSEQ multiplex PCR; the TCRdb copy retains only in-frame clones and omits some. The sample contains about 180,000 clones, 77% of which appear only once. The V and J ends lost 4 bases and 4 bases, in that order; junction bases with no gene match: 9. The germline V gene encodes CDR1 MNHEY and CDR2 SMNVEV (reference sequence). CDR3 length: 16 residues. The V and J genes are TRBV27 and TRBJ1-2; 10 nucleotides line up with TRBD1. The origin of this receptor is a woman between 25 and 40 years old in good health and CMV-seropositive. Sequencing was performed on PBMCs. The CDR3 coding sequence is TGTGCCAGCAGTTCGATCTCCGGACAGGGGGGCTATGGCTACACCTTC. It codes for CASSSISGQGGYGYTF.